Below, one T cell receptor (beta chain) is given with its context. Trimming pared 1 base from V and 3 bases from J, leaving 9 bases between. The CDR3 has 14 amino acids. The germline gives CDR1 SEHNR, CDR2 FQNEAQ (reference sequence). Using immunoSEQ multiplex PCR, the repertoire was profiled, and TCRdb retains in-frame clones only, with some absent. The sample consists of just under 20,000 clones, roughly 86% of them appearing once. The data stem from a study of blood T cell repertoires in COVID-19. About the study: Researchers got acute and convalescent COVID-19 samples from the United States, Italy and Spain. PBMCs, B-cell-depleted T cells, or T cells were the source of the cDNA or gDNA that made up the material.

The TCR comes from a human donor in a cohort sampled during active COVID-19. The V call is TRBV7-9, the J call TRBJ1-2, with unresolved D. The sample comprised peripheral blood. CDR3 nucleotide sequence: TGTGCCAGCAGCTTAGGGCAGACTGACTATGGCTACACCTTC. It is translated as CASSLGQTDYGYTF. Using reference TRBV7-9 and TRBJ1-2 for the parts outside the CDR3, the full variable domain is DTGVSQNPRHKITKRGQNVTFRCDPISEHNRLYWYRQTLGQGPEFLTYFQNEAQLEKSRLLSDRFSAERPKGSFSTLEIQRTEQGDSAMYLCASSLGQTDYGYTFGSGTRLTVV.